The entry below gives a single T cell receptor (beta chain) sequence along with its context. Its specificity is not known. Other DNA sequences in the same sample also yield this CDR3. Deletions cut 2 bases from V and 1 base from J, with 13 bases between. In germline, CDR1 is MNHEY, CDR2 SVGAGI. The CDR3 sequence is 16 residues long. These data come from a study of radiotherapy plus CTLA-4 blockade in lung cancer. Profiling relied on immunoSEQ multiplex PCR, and the TCRdb table lists in-frame clones only, not all of them. The sample records roughly 110,000 clones, around 84% being singletons. Study-wide results and caveats: Tumor-origin TCR clones grew in blood after radiotherapy plus ipilimumab. Alongside interferon-beta, early blood T cell clone dynamics were reportedly the best predictor of response.

This rearrangement joins TRBV6-5 to TRBJ2-3; tentative D call: TRBD1 (6 bases). The sequencing here drew on peripheral blood, taken from a patient treated with radiotherapy plus ipilimumab. The TCR originated in a human donor with non-small cell lung cancer that progressed on radiotherapy plus ipilimumab. Some clones in this sample may be carry-over from other donors' samples. The CDR3 region is CASSYQGLVGTDTQYF. The CDR3 coding sequence is TGTGCCAGCAGTTACCAGGGGTTGGTGGGCACAGATACGCAGTATTTT.